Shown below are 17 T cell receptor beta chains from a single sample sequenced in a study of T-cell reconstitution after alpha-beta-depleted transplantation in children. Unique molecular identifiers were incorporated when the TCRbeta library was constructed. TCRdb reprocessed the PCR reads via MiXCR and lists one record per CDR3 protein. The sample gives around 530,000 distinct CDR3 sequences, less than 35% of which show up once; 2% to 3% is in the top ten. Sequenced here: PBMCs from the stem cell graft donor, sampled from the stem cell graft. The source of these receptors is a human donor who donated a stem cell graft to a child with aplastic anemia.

The CDR3 DNA reads TGTGCCAGCTCGCGGGACACACCTGGATACGAGCAGTACTTC. Amino acid sequence: CASSRDTPGYEQYF. The V and J genes are TRBV18 and TRBJ2-7; D possibly matches TRBD1 or TRBD2 (6 bases each). Germline V lookup: CDR1 KGHSH, CDR2 LQKENI. V was pared by 6 bases and J by 4 bases, with 16 bases between. CDR3 size: 14 residues.

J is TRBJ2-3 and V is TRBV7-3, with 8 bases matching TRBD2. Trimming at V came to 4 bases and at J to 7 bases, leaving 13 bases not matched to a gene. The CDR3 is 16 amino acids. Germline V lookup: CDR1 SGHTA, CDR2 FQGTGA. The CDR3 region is CASSSLTGGLGNTQYF. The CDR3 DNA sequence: TGTGCCAGCAGCTCTCTAACGGGGGGGCTTGGGAATACGCAGTATTTT.

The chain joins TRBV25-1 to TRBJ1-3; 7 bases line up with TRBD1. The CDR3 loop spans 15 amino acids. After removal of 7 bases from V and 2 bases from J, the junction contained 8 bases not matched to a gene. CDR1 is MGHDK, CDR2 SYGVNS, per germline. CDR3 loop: CASTETGITGNTIYF. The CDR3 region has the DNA TGTGCCAGCACCGAGACAGGGATAACTGGAAACACCATATATTTT.

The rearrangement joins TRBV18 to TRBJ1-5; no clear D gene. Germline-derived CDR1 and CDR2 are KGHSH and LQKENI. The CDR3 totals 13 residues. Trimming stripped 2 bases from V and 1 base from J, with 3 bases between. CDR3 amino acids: CASSPISNQPQHF. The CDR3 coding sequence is TGTGCCAGCTCACCAATAAGCAATCAGCCCCAGCATTTT.

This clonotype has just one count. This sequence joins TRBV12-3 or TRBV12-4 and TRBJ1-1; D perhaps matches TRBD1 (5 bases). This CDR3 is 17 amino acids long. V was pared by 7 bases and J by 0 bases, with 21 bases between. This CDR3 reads CASTPGGKGDLNTEAFF. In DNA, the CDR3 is TGTGCCAGCACCCCCGGGGGTAAGGGTGACTTGAACACTGAAGCTTTCTTT.

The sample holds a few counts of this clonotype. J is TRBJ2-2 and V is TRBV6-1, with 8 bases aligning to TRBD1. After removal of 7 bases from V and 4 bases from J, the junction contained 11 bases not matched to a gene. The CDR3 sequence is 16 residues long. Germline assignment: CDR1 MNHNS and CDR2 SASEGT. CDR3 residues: CASTFPRTGSTGELFF. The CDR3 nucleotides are TGTGCCAGCACCTTTCCTCGGACAGGGTCCACCGGGGAGCTGTTTTTT.

For the CDR3, the DNA is TGTGCCAGCCGCAGGGACGGGAATGAAAAACTGTTTTTT. Amino acids: CASRRDGNEKLFF. The rearrangement links TRBV12-3 or TRBV12-4 to TRBJ1-4; TRBD1 is a possible D gene (5 bases). The CDR3 runs 13 residues. V dropped 8 bases and J dropped 5 bases, with 12 bases sitting between them.

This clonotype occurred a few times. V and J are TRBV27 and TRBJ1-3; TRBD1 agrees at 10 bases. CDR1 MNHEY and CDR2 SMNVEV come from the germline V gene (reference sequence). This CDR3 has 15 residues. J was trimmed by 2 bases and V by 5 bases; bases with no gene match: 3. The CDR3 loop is CASSSGTGAGNTIYF. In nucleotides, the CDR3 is TGTGCCAGCAGTAGCGGGACAGGGGCTGGAAACACCATATATTTT.

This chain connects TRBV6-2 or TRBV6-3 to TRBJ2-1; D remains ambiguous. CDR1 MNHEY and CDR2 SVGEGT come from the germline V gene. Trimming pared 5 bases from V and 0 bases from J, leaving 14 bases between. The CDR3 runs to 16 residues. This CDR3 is CASSPRHSSSYNEQFF. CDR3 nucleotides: TGTGCCAGCAGTCCCAGGCACTCCAGCTCCTACAATGAGCAGTTCTTC.

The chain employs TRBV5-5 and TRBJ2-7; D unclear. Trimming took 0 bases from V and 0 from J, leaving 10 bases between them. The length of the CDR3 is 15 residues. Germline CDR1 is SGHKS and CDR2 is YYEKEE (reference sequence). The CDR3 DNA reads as TGTGCCAGCAGCTTGGAGGTTTCTATCTCCTACGAGCAGTACTTC. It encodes CASSLEVSISYEQYF.

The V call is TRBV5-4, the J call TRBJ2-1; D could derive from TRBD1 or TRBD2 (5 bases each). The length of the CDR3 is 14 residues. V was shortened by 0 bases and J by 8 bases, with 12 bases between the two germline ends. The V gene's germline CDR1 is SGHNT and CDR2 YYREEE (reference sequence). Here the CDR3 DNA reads TGTGCCAGCAGCTTGGAGCGCCGGGACGATGAGCAGTTCTTC. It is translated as CASSLERRDDEQFF.

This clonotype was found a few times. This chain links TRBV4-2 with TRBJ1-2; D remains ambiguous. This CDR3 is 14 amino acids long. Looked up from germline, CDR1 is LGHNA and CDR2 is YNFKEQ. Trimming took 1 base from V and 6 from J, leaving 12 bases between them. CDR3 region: CASSQGGSVDGYTF. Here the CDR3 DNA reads TGTGCCAGCAGCCAAGGCGGCTCGGTGGATGGCTACACCTTC.

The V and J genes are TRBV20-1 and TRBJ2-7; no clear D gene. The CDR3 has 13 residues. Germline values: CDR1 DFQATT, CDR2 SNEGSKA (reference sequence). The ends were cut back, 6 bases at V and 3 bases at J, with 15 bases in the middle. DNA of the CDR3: TGCAGTGCATCGGGCAGCTCGAACTACGAGCAGTACTTC. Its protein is CSASGSSNYEQYF.

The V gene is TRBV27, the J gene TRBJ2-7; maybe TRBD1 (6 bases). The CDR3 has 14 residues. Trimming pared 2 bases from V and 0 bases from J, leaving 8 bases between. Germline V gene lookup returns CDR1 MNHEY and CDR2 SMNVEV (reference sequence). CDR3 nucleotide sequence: TGTGCCAGCAGTTTAAGAGGGGGCTCCTACGAGCAGTACGTC. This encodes CASSLRGGSYEQYV.

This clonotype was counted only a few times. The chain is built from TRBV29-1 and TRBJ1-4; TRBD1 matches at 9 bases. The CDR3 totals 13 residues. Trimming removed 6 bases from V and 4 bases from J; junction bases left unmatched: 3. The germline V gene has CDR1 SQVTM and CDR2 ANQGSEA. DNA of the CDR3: TGCAGCGTGTCGACAGGGGGTAATGAAAAACTGTTTTTT. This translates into CSVSTGGNEKLFF.

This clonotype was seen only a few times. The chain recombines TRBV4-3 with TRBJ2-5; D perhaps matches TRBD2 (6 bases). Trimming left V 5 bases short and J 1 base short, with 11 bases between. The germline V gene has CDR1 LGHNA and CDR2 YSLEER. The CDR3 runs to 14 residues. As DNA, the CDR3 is TGCGCCAGCAGCATCGGGGGATCCCAAGAGACCCAGTACTTC. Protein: CASSIGGSQETQYF.

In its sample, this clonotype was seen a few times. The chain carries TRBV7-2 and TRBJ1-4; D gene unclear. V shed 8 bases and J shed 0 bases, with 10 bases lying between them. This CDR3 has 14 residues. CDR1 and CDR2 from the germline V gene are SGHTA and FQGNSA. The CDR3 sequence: CASGQRATNEKLFF. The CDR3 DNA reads TGTGCCAGCGGTCAGAGGGCAACTAATGAAAAACTGTTTTTT.